The 31 T cell receptor beta chains listed next were all sequenced from one sample in a study of T cells in Graves' hyperthyroidism and ophthalmopathy (dated by TCRdb to about 2019). Library prep was done by multiplex PCR. The sequencing machine was an Illumina HiSeq 2000. The TCR beta CDR3 regions were amplified from RNA transcripts. The first round of RT-PCR for the TCR CDR3 was performed with the HTBI primer set and the Qiagen OneStep RT-PCR kit. TCRdb trimmed public reads at Q25 via fastp, called clones via MiXCR and kept in-frame beta chains. Rows are combined by CDR3 protein, so each entry shows the most common genes and DNA. The sample has about 210,000 distinct CDR3 sequences on record, roughly 15% of them singletons. Around 50% of the sample belongs to the ten largest clones. Sequencing input: blood. Receptors were obtained from a man aged 50 to 59 with Graves' hyperthyroidism.

This chain connects TRBV12-3 or TRBV12-4 to TRBJ1-1, with D hard to call. V lost 7 bases to trimming and J lost 5 bases, with 14 bases between them. The CDR3 is 13 residues long. The CDR3 protein is CASTHPVGTEAFF. The CDR3, as DNA: TGTGCCAGCACCCACCCGGTCGGAACTGAAGCTTTCTTT.

This chain connects TRBV19 to TRBJ2-7; D is unresolved. Germline V gives CDR1 LNHDA, CDR2 SQIVND (reference sequence). The CDR3 extends over 12 amino acids. The V and J ends lost 2 bases and 6 bases respectively, with 8 bases between them. For the CDR3, the DNA is TGTGCCAGTAGTATATCGGGTACCGAGCAGTACTTC. As protein: CASSISGTEQYF. The variable domain in full, completed from reference TRBV19 and TRBJ2-7, reads DGGITQSPKYLFRKEGQNVTLSCEQNLNHDAMYWYRQDPGQGLRLIYYSQIVNDFQKGDIAEGYSVSREKKESFPLTVTSAQKNPTAFYLCASSISGTEQYFGPGTRLTVT.

This clonotype was counted ten times or more. V and J are TRBV5-1 and TRBJ2-7; tentatively, D is TRBD1 (5 bases). The CDR3 contains 13 residues. V was pared by 3 bases and J by 0 bases, with 7 bases between. Germline V gives CDR1 SGHRS, CDR2 YFSETQ. CDR3 DNA: TGCGCCAGCAGCTCCAGGGTCTCCTACGAGCAGTACTTC. Residues: CASSSRVSYEQYF. The complete variable domain, with remaining parts taken from reference TRBV5-1 and TRBJ2-7, reads KAGVTQTPRYLIKTRGQQVTLSCSPISGHRSVSWYQQTPGQGLQFLFEYFSETQRNKGNFPGRFSGRQFSNSRSEMNVSTLELGDSALYLCASSSRVSYEQYFGPGTRLTVT.

The sample holds many counts of this clonotype. The chain carries TRBV20-1 and TRBJ2-1, with 10 bases identical to TRBD2. CDR3 length equals 15 residues. Germline V gives CDR1 DFQATT, CDR2 SNEGSKA (reference sequence). The V segment lost 0 bases and the J segment 10 bases; nucleotides outside the gene matches: 9. In DNA form, the CDR3 reads TGCAGTGCTAGAGATAGAGAACTAGCGGGACAGGAGCAGTTCTTC. Translation gives CSARDRELAGQEQFF.

Ten or more counts support this clonotype. The chain recombines TRBV6-1 with TRBJ2-5, with TRBD1 matching over 10 bases. This CDR3 contains 13 residues. The V gene's germline CDR1 is MNHNS and CDR2 SASEGT. With V trimmed by 6 bases and J by 5 bases, 3 bases remained unmatched. CDR3 nucleotide sequence: TGTGCCAGCAGCCGACAGGGGGCTGAGACCCAGTACTTC. Translated: CASSRQGAETQYF.

The chain is built from TRBV12-3 or TRBV12-4 and TRBJ2-5; D remains ambiguous. This CDR3 is 14 amino acids long. The V and J ends lost 4 bases and 2 bases respectively, with 11 bases between them. The CDR3 is CASSSQWGQETQYF. DNA for the CDR3: TGTGCCAGCAGTTCCCAATGGGGACAAGAGACCCAGTACTTC.

This clonotype was recorded at least ten times. The rearrangement uses TRBV7-2 and TRBJ1-5; D may be TRBD1 (6 bases). Trimming took off 4 bases at V and 5 bases at J, with 12 bases between the two ends. This CDR3 has 14 residues. Germline values: CDR1 SGHTA, CDR2 FQGNSA. The CDR3 loop reads CASSSQQGHQPQHF. The CDR3 nucleotides are TGTGCCAGCAGCTCCCAACAGGGCCATCAGCCCCAGCATTTT.

The rearrangement joins TRBV5-1 to TRBJ1-2, with 8 nucleotides matching TRBD1. V was clipped by 0 bases and J by 2 bases; unmatched bases: 6. This CDR3 comprises 16 residues. The germline CDR1 and CDR2 sequences are SGHRS and YFSETQ. CDR3 nucleotides: TGCGCCAGCAGCTTGGGGGGACAGGTGCTCAACTATGGCTACACCTTC. It encodes CASSLGGQVLNYGYTF. Variable domain in full (rest from reference TRBV5-1 and TRBJ1-2): KAGVTQTPRYLIKTRGQQVTLSCSPISGHRSVSWYQQTPGQGLQFLFEYFSETQRNKGNFPGRFSGRQFSNSRSEMNVSTLELGDSALYLCASSLGGQVLNYGYTFGSGTRLTVV.

Note on this clonotype: Mismatch with germline at one junction end may stem from a read error. The V gene is TRBV25-1, the J gene TRBJ2-7, with a possible D match to TRBD2 (7 bases). CDR3 size: 13 residues. Germline CDR1 and CDR2: MGHDK and SYGVNS. CDR3 region: CATSGGAPGEQYF. In DNA form, the CDR3 reads TGTGCCACCAGTGGGGGGGCGCCGGGCGAGCAGTACTTC.

As regards this clonotype: This may arise from a read error, as a much more abundant clone is one base away. The V gene is TRBV2, the J gene TRBJ2-5, with D unresolved. Germline V gene data show CDR1 as SNHLY and CDR2 as FYNNEI. The CDR3 consists of 12 residues. The CDR3 sequence: CAGSPEIGTQYF. In DNA form, the CDR3 reads TGTGCCGGCAGTCCCGAAATTGGGACCCAGTACTTC.

The J gene is TRBJ1-1, the V gene TRBV11-1, with D unresolved. Germline V gene sequence: CDR1 SGHAT, CDR2 FQDESV (reference sequence). With 5 bases removed from V and 2 bases from J, the gap between germline ends came to 18 bases. The CDR3 contains 16 residues. In nucleotides, the CDR3 is TGTGCCAGCAGCCGACCGGGTCACAGAACAAACACTGAAGCTTTCTTT. Protein: CASSRPGHRTNTEAFF.

Ten or more counts support this clonotype. The CDR3 bases are TGCGCCAGCAGCCAAGTGCCCAGCGGTCTCGACCGGGACAGGGGGAGTAGGGGCTACACCTTC. It yields the protein CASSQVPSGLDRDRGSRGYTF. The genes are TRBV4-1 and TRBJ1-2; the match to TRBD1 covers 11 bases. The CDR3 runs to 21 residues. V was clipped by 1 base and J by 8 bases; unmatched bases: 24. Germline V lookup: CDR1 MGHRA, CDR2 YSYEKL.

Here the CDR3 reads CASSLARVGEEKLFF. CDR3 bases: TGTGCCAGCAGCTTAGCCAGGGTCGGGGAAGAAAAACTGTTTTTT. The V call is TRBV7-8, the J call TRBJ1-4; maybe TRBD1 (5 bases). The CDR3 has 15 residues. Deletions cut 0 bases from V and 8 bases from J, with 13 bases between. Germline CDR1 SGHVS, CDR2 FQNEAQ.

CDR3 in DNA: TGTGCCAGCTCACCACCGGGTAATATTGGAAGGGAGCTGTTTTTT. Its translation is CASSPPGNIGRELFF. The chain uses TRBV18 and TRBJ2-2; D is unclear. This CDR3 spans 15 amino acids. Looked up from germline, CDR1 is KGHSH and CDR2 is LQKENI. Trimming left V 0 bases short and J 9 bases short, with 14 bases between. Drawing the rest from reference TRBV18 and TRBJ2-2, the complete variable domain is NAGVMQNPRHLVRRRGQEARLRCSPMKGHSHVYWYRQLPEEGLKFMVYLQKENIIDESGMPKERFSAEFPKEGPSILRIQQVVRGDSAAYFCASSPPGNIGRELFFGEGSRLTVL.

The genes are TRBV7-2 and TRBJ2-7; tentatively, D is TRBD2 (6 bases). This CDR3 has 14 residues. Trimming shortened V by 1 base and J by 7 bases, and 14 bases separated the two germline ends. The germline CDR1 and CDR2 sequences are SGHTA and FQGNSA. CDR3 loop: CASSLGSGAREQYF. DNA of the CDR3: TGTGCCAGCAGCTTAGGCTCGGGAGCGCGAGAGCAGTACTTC.

The sample holds many counts of this clonotype. The V and J genes are TRBV30 and TRBJ1-1; D may be TRBD1 (5 bases). CDR3 length: 16 residues. With 4 bases removed from V and 1 base from J, the gap between germline ends came to 19 bases. From germline, CDR1 is GTSNPN and CDR2 SVGIG (reference sequence). The CDR3 spells CAWMRVGGRKNTEAFF. In nucleotides, the CDR3 is TGTGCCTGGATGCGGGTGGGGGGGAGAAAGAACACTGAAGCTTTCTTT.

This clonotype was detected ten times or more. The V and J genes are TRBV6-6 and TRBJ2-2; D remains unclear. Trimming shortened V by 2 bases and J by 2 bases, and 6 bases separated the two germline ends. The length of the CDR3 is 14 residues. From germline, CDR1 is MNHNY and CDR2 SVGAGI (reference sequence). DNA of the CDR3: TGTGCCAGCAGTTACCAAAGAAACACCGGGGAGCTGTTTTTT. Amino acid sequence: CASSYQRNTGELFF.

The table lists this clonotype with many counts. The V gene is TRBV2, the J gene TRBJ2-1, with D uncertain. This CDR3 has 12 amino acids. V gave up 5 bases and J gave up 6 bases, with 8 bases separating them. In germline, CDR1 is SNHLY, CDR2 FYNNEI. The chain's CDR3 is CASSRSLNEQFF. In DNA, the CDR3 is TGTGCCAGCAGTCGGAGCCTCAATGAGCAGTTCTTC. Based on the CDR3 plus reference TRBV2 and TRBJ2-1, the full variable domain is EPEVTQTPSHQVTQMGQEVILRCVPISNHLYFYWYRQILGQKVEFLVSFYNNEISEKSEIFDDQFSVERPDGSNFTLKIRSTKLEDSAMYFCASSRSLNEQFFGPGTRLTVL.

To note about this clonotype: This could be a read error, since a much larger clone is one nucleotide away. The rearrangement uses TRBV5-1 and TRBJ2-7; possibly TRBD2 for D (6 bases). Germline loops: CDR1 SGHRS, CDR2 YFSETQ. V was pared by 4 bases and J by 0 bases, with 14 bases between. The CDR3 consists of 15 residues. CDR3 coding DNA: TGCGCCAGCAGCGTCGGGACTCTAAGCTCCTACGAGCAGTACTTC. This encodes CASSVGTLSSYEQYF.

The genes are TRBV24-1 and TRBJ1-2; unclear D gene. The CDR3 spans 12 residues. V shed 1 base and J shed 8 bases, with 7 bases lying between them. Germline lookup yields CDR1 KGHDR and CDR2 SFDVKD. CDR3 bases: TGTGCCACCAGTGATTTAAGGGCGGGCTACACCTTC. Residues: CATSDLRAGYTF.

This clonotype was counted at least ten times. The junction shows a germline mismatch at one end, possibly a read error. The CDR3 bases are TGTGCCAGCAGTTTGCCAGGGAACCAAGAGGCCCAGTACTTC. This codes for CASSLPGNQEAQYF. V gene TRBV12-3 or TRBV12-4 combines with J gene TRBJ2-5; possibly TRBD1 for D (5 bases). The CDR3 sequence is 14 residues long.

This clonotype was counted ten times or more. The chain joins TRBV5-4 to TRBJ2-7, with D tentatively TRBD1 (6 bases). This CDR3 has 12 residues. CDR1 is SGHNT, CDR2 YYREEE, per germline (reference sequence). Trimming removed 5 bases at V and 5 bases at J, with 11 bases between. In nucleotides, the CDR3 is TGTGCCAGCAGTCTCACAGGGAACGAGCAGTACTTC. Protein: CASSLTGNEQYF.

As regards this clonotype: A read error may produce the germline difference seen at one junction end. V is TRBV5-1 and J is TRBJ2-2; 11 bases are shared with TRBD2. Germline values: CDR1 SGHRS, CDR2 YFSETQ. The CDR3 runs to 17 residues. The CDR3 spells CVSSSLAGGPSGGELFF. CDR3 coding DNA: TGTGTCAGCAGCTCGTTAGCGGGAGGGCCCTCCGGCGGGGAGCTGTTTTTT.

With respect to this clonotype: Being one base from a much bigger clone, this may be a read error. J is TRBJ1-1 and V is TRBV5-1; maybe TRBD1 (6 bases). The CDR3 extends over 13 amino acids. The germline V gene encodes CDR1 SGHRS and CDR2 YFSETQ. The V gene lost 4 bases and the J gene lost 1 base, with 8 bases spanning the gap. The CDR3 bases are TGCGCCAGCAGCGGGGACACGAACACTGAAGCTTTCTTT. This encodes CASSGDTNTEAFF.

This clonotype occurred many times. This rearrangement joins TRBV5-1 to TRBJ1-2; a weak D match, TRBD1 (5 bases). With 0 bases removed from V and 6 bases from J, the gap between germline ends came to 9 bases. Germline V gene sequence: CDR1 SGHRS, CDR2 YFSETQ. The CDR3 runs 13 residues. DNA for the CDR3: TGCGCCAGCAGCTTGGATCGGGGCCATGGCTACACCTTC. Translating it yields CASSLDRGHGYTF. The entire variable domain, with the rest obtained from reference TRBV5-1 and TRBJ1-2, is as follows: KAGVTQTPRYLIKTRGQQVTLSCSPISGHRSVSWYQQTPGQGLQFLFEYFSETQRNKGNFPGRFSGRQFSNSRSEMNVSTLELGDSALYLCASSLDRGHGYTFGSGTRLTVV.

In this sample, this clonotype turned up a few times. V and J are TRBV7-6 and TRBJ1-1; D is unresolved. Trimming pared 3 bases from V and 5 bases from J, leaving 13 bases between. Germline assignment: CDR1 SGHVS and CDR2 FNYEAQ. The CDR3 is made up of 14 amino acids. This CDR3 reads CASSFGPVRTEAFF. For the CDR3, the DNA is TGTGCCAGCAGCTTCGGTCCAGTTCGGACTGAAGCTTTCTTT.

The rearrangement joins TRBV20-1 to TRBJ1-5; D remains unclear. This CDR3 has 14 amino acids. V was pared by 6 bases and J by 0 bases, with 12 bases between. From germline, CDR1 is DFQATT and CDR2 SNEGSKA (reference sequence). CDR3 residues: CSAESLYSNQPQHF. The CDR3 nucleotides read TGCAGTGCCGAGTCCCTTTATAGCAATCAGCCCCAGCATTTT.

In this sample, this clonotype turned up many times. V is TRBV6-1 and J is TRBJ1-5; TRBD1 agrees at 7 bases. This CDR3 spans 16 amino acids. The germline CDR1 and CDR2 sequences are MNHNS and SASEGT. J gave up 6 bases and V 6 bases, and 14 bases lay outside the gene matches. CDR3 DNA sequence: TGTGCCAGCAGCGGAGCTATCGGGACAGCGGGTCAGCCCCAGCATTTT. This encodes CASSGAIGTAGQPQHF.

This clonotype was observed many times. The chain carries TRBV12-3 or TRBV12-4 and TRBJ2-5; D call uncertain. V lost 1 base and J 5 bases, leaving 11 bases between the germline ends. The CDR3 spans 14 residues. The CDR3 region has the DNA TGTGCCAGCAGTTTAGGAGAAATTGGGGAGACCCAGTACTTC. Protein: CASSLGEIGETQYF.

This clonotype was counted at least ten times. The V and J genes are TRBV3-1 and TRBJ1-1; 7 nucleotides line up with TRBD1. This CDR3 has 16 amino acids. CDR1 and CDR2 from the germline V gene are LGHDT and YNNKEL (reference sequence). Trimming removed 4 bases from V and 5 bases from J; junction bases left unmatched: 13. Here the CDR3 DNA reads TGTGCCAGCAGCCCCTTATTCAGGACAGGAGAGACTGAAGCTTTCTTT. Translated, it gives CASSPLFRTGETEAFF.

This clonotype showed up many times. The CDR3 DNA reads TGTGCCAGCAGTTTACACAGGTGGGGGGGAACCACTGAAGCTTTCTTT. Amino acid sequence: CASSLHRWGGTTEAFF. The chain couples TRBV28 to TRBJ1-1, with D tentatively TRBD1 (5 bases). V was pared by 2 bases and J by 4 bases, with 17 bases between. The CDR3 loop spans 16 amino acids. Germline assignment: CDR1 MDHEN and CDR2 SYDVKM. The entire variable domain, with the rest obtained from reference TRBV28 and TRBJ1-1, is as follows: DVKVTQSSRYLVKRTGEKVFLECVQDMDHENMFWYRQDPGLGLRLIYFSYDVKMKEKGDIPEGYSVSREKKERFSLILESASTNQTSMYLCASSLHRWGGTTEAFFGQGTRLTVV.